This is a list of T cell receptor beta chains from one sample in a study of shared clonotypes between healthy human individuals. TCRdb keeps only in-frame clones here, not all; method: immunoSEQ multiplex PCR. Of approximately 1,500,000 clones listed, 95% to 99% are singletons. The specimen was naive CD4+ T cells sorted from blood. Receptor source: a man aged 25-40 years in good health. Each CDR3 is given with its conserved first and last residue.

v_gene: TRBV5-4
j_gene: TRBJ2-1
CDR3aa: CASSYGSKGGTYNEQFF

v_gene: TRBV28
j_gene: TRBJ2-1
CDR3aa: CASSLLGIYNEQFF

v_gene: TRBV12-2
j_gene: TRBJ2-2
CDR3aa: CASRLGTGGYFPGELFF

v_gene: TRBV9
j_gene: TRBJ2-5
CDR3aa: CASSSGRETQYF

v_gene: TRBV5-1
j_gene: TRBJ2-1
CDR3aa: CASSLDWGEQFF

v_gene: TRBV7-2
j_gene: TRBJ1-5
CDR3aa: CASSGSRGMQPQHF

v_gene: TRBV28
j_gene: TRBJ2-5
CDR3aa: CASMSETQYF

v_gene: TRBV25-1
j_gene: TRBJ1-1
CDR3aa: CASSDFNTEAFF

v_gene: TRBV11-2
j_gene: TRBJ2-6
CDR3aa: CASSFRGSYSGANVLTF

v_gene: TRBV6-1
j_gene: TRBJ2-2
CDR3aa: CASSVLRESGELFF

v_gene: TRBV7-2
j_gene: TRBJ2-4
CDR3aa: CASSNDRAEYF

v_gene: TRBV28
j_gene: TRBJ1-2
CDR3aa: CASTSHRDREYYGYTF

v_gene: TRBV10-3
j_gene: TRBJ2-1
CDR3aa: CAIRQGGNEQFF

v_gene: TRBV28
j_gene: TRBJ1-2
CDR3aa: CASSGQNYGYTF

v_gene: TRBV18
j_gene: TRBJ2-3
CDR3aa: CASSNPDTQYF

v_gene: TRBV6-5
j_gene: TRBJ2-3
CDR3aa: CASSYSGSTSDTQYF

v_gene: TRBV11-2
j_gene: TRBJ2-7
CDR3aa: CASSSESGTGSYEQYF

v_gene: TRBV28
j_gene: TRBJ2-1
CDR3aa: CASSFQIGLVQVGNEQFF

v_gene: TRBV7-8
j_gene: TRBJ1-2
CDR3aa: CASSLRANYGYTF

v_gene: TRBV28
j_gene: TRBJ2-3
CDR3aa: CASSFVGRGRTDTQYF

v_gene: TRBV5-1
j_gene: TRBJ2-3
CDR3aa: CASTQTESTDTQYF

v_gene: TRBV20-1
j_gene: TRBJ2-5
CDR3aa: CTGTSQETQYF

v_gene: TRBV5-1
j_gene: TRBJ1-1
CDR3aa: CASSGQTLNTEAFF

v_gene: TRBV7-6
j_gene: TRBJ2-1
CDR3aa: CASSSQRGLSSYNEQFF

v_gene: TRBV18
j_gene: TRBJ1-3
CDR3aa: CASSPEMSSGNTIYF

v_gene: TRBV6-1
j_gene: TRBJ2-1
CDR3aa: CASSSGYNEQFF

v_gene: TRBV28
j_gene: TRBJ2-7
CDR3aa: CASSRGTREYF

v_gene: TRBV12-5
j_gene: TRBJ1-2
CDR3aa: CASGLVLSTGAHGYTF

v_gene: TRBV10-3
j_gene: TRBJ2-2
CDR3aa: CAIKGTPGGELFF

v_gene: TRBV19
j_gene: TRBJ2-2
CDR3aa: CASWDRLLSTGELFF

v_gene: TRBV10-3
j_gene: TRBJ2-7
CDR3aa: CAISSLSGSGDNEQYF

v_gene: TRBV5-5
j_gene: TRBJ1-1
CDR3aa: CAGRRGELNTEAFF

v_gene: TRBV19
j_gene: TRBJ1-5
CDR3aa: CASSITHQPQHF

v_gene: TRBV7-8
j_gene: TRBJ2-1
CDR3aa: CASSLGTSGRVPYNEQFF

v_gene: TRBV14
j_gene: TRBJ2-7
CDR3aa: CASSQGPGGYEQYF

v_gene: TRBV18
j_gene: TRBJ1-1
CDR3aa: CASSPKTPGQVEVEAFF

v_gene: TRBV18
j_gene: TRBJ2-7
CDR3aa: CASSPPSWNEQYF

v_gene: TRBV7-8
j_gene: TRBJ2-6
CDR3aa: CASSLVPHTGESGANVLTF

v_gene: TRBV7-9
j_gene: TRBJ1-1
CDR3aa: CASSLNPRGHERGEAFF

v_gene: TRBV5-1
j_gene: TRBJ2-2
CDR3aa: CASSSTPGTAIPTGELFF

v_gene: TRBV7-9
j_gene: TRBJ1-1
CDR3aa: CASSLGQGSTEAFF

v_gene: TRBV7-9
j_gene: TRBJ1-1
CDR3aa: CASSKGRDHTEAFF

v_gene: TRBV9
j_gene: TRBJ2-1
CDR3aa: CASSLSSNEQFF

v_gene: TRBV15
j_gene: TRBJ1-2
CDR3aa: CATSRDRGNYGYTF

v_gene: TRBV30
j_gene: TRBJ1-2
CDR3aa: CAWSGRLQDYGYTF

v_gene: TRBV5-1
j_gene: TRBJ1-1
CDR3aa: CASSLGTLNTEAFF

v_gene: TRBV5-1
j_gene: TRBJ2-1
CDR3aa: CASSLVPGLAGFSNEQFF

v_gene: TRBV7-2
j_gene: TRBJ2-5
CDR3aa: CASSLDGRNGETQYF

v_gene: TRBV29-1
j_gene: TRBJ2-1
CDR3aa: CSVAQGWFSNEQFF

v_gene: TRBV11-2
j_gene: TRBJ1-2
CDR3aa: CASSSYRGDNYGYTF

v_gene: TRBV7-9
j_gene: TRBJ1-1
CDR3aa: CASSLASGSGNTEAFF

v_gene: TRBV7-7
j_gene: TRBJ2-7
CDR3aa: CASSLTSASYEQYF

v_gene: TRBV15
j_gene: TRBJ2-5
CDR3aa: CATSRSGFPQETQYF

v_gene: TRBV6-6
j_gene: TRBJ2-7
CDR3aa: CASRTDSSSSYEQYF

v_gene: TRBV28
j_gene: TRBJ2-4
CDR3aa: CASSSGHLLAKNIQYF

v_gene: TRBV6-5
j_gene: TRBJ2-7
CDR3aa: CASSRTSNAYEQYF

v_gene: TRBV19
j_gene: TRBJ2-1
CDR3aa: CASSRVSGAYNEQFF

v_gene: TRBV7-8
j_gene: TRBJ2-6
CDR3aa: CAIKTATHSGANVLTF

v_gene: TRBV7-2
j_gene: TRBJ2-6
CDR3aa: CASSPWGANVLTF